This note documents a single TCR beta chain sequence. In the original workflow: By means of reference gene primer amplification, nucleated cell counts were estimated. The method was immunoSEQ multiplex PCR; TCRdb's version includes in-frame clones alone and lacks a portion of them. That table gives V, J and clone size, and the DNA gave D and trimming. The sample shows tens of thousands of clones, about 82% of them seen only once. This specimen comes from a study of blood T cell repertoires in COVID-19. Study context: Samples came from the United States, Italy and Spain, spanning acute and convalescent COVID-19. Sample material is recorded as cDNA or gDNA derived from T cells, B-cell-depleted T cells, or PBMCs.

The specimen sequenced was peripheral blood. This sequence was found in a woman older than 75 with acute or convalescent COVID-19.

Here the CDR3 reads CAWRDTGTAIYEQYF. The CDR3 DNA sequence: TGTGCCTGGAGAGACACCGGGACAGCCATCTACGAGCAGTACTTC. The V and J genes are TRBV30 and TRBJ2-7, with 7 bases lining up with TRBD1. CDR1 GTSNPN and CDR2 SVGIG come from the germline V gene (reference sequence). The V and J ends lost 3 bases and 3 bases, in that order; junction bases with no gene match: 11. This CDR3 has 15 amino acids.